A single T cell receptor beta chain is shown here with its context. The data were obtained in a study of CD8 T cells in ankylosing spondylitis. Per germline, CDR1 DFQATT and CDR2 SNEGSKA (reference sequence). This CDR3 contains 15 residues. Trimming shortened V by 3 bases and J by 2 bases, and 13 bases separated the two germline ends. MiXCR, applied by TCRdb to the 5' RACE reads, yields one record per CDR3 protein. The table lists around 150,000 distinct CDR3 sequences, 40% to 50% of them singletons. The sequence was obtained from a male donor with ankylosing spondylitis. The sequencing sample was made of synovial fluid, either unsorted or a sorted T cell fraction (not recorded which). The rearrangement joins TRBV20-1 to TRBJ2-2; tentatively, D is TRBD2 (7 bases). Written as DNA, the CDR3 is TGCAGTGCTAGTCGGCGGGGGCCAAACACCGGGGAGCTGTTTTTT. This codes for CSASRRGPNTGELFF.